The rows below give T cell receptor beta chains drawn from one sample of a study of blood T cell repertoires in COVID-19. Produced via immunoSEQ multiplex PCR; TCRdb's table is partial and in-frame only. The sample consists of approximately 100,000 clones, about 90% of them appearing once. Sequenced input: peripheral blood. These receptor sequences come from a man aged 45-60 years with acute or convalescent COVID-19. Both conserved end residues are part of each CDR3. For some rows the clone size is stated as once, few or many, or as a class when expanded; others skip it.

. | TRBJ2-5 | TRBV23-1 | 14 | CASSQSSSEGTQYF
. | TRBJ2-3 | TRBV4-3 | 18 | CASSQDGQSGGEVDTQYF
few | TRBJ1-1 | TRBV19 | 15 | CASSMGRGMNTEAFF
once | TRBJ2-7 | TRBV19 | 15 | CASSIGGTGRDEQYF
. | TRBJ1-2 | TRBV19 | 12 | CASSTQGWGYTF
. | TRBJ2-1 | TRBV7-2 | 13 | CASSLISGNEQFF
. | TRBJ1-3 | TRBV7-2 | 17 | CASSPLVAGLSGNTIYF
few | TRBJ2-2 | TRBV19 | 15 | CASKIGQANTGELFF
. | TRBJ2-5 | TRBV18 | 15 | CASSRTTGAVETQYF
. | TRBJ1-1 | TRBV7-9 | 15 | CASLMGTSRNTEAFF
. | TRBJ2-6 | TRBV2 | 15 | CATLGQPSGANVLTF
. | TRBJ2-7 | TRBV14 | 13 | CASKGGRSYEQYF
. | TRBJ2-5 | TRBV5-5 | 14 | CASSTRQGQQTQYF
. | TRBJ2-5 | TRBV29-1 | 12 | CSAEGELETQYF
. | TRBJ2-1 | TRBV29-1 | 16 | CSVLLGLAGGVNEQFF
. | TRBJ1-5 | TRBV7-2 | 16 | CASSESPGGSNQPQHF
. | TRBJ2-3 | TRBV27 | 14 | CASSRDRSTDTQYF
. | TRBJ2-1 | TRBV4-2 | 16 | CASSPPGTVSYNEQFF
. | TRBJ1-5 | TRBV5-8 | 16 | CASSLARGRGNQPQHF
. | TRBJ1-5 | TRBV7-9 | 17 | CASSLDAPGKEDQPQHF
. | TRBJ1-5 | TRBV7-2 | 14 | CASSRGDRDQPQHF
. | TRBJ1-1 | TRBV29-1 | 12 | CSVNRVNTEAFF
. | TRBJ2-7 | TRBV6-5 | 11 | CASSLGREQYF
few | TRBJ1-1 | TRBV12-5 | 11 | CASSDLGEAFF
. | TRBJ2-5 | TRBV7-3 | 14 | CASSLTGGSETQYF
once | TRBJ1-2 | TRBV6-4 | 14 | CASSVQGFDYGYTF
. | TRBJ2-2 | TRBV5-1 | 16 | CASSSSLAGGTGELFF
. | TRBJ2-1 | TRBV4-1 | 15 | CASSVLGQIYNEQFF
. | TRBJ1-1 | TRBV13 | 13 | CASSAWGSAEAFF
few | TRBJ1-2 | TRBV7-9 | 15 | CASSTGGGLGYGYTF
few | TRBJ1-1 | TRBV4-2 | 13 | CASSQDWDSAAFF
. | TRBJ2-7 | TRBV4-1 | 15 | CASSQVARGDYEQYF
. | TRBJ2-1 | TRBV3-1/TRBV3-2 | 17 | CASSPRLAGFSYNEQFF
. | TRBJ2-2 | TRBV7-2 | 15 | CASSLKGGPAGELFF
few | TRBJ1-5 | TRBV28 | 12 | CASSLRGQPQHF
. | TRBJ1-4 | TRBV20-1 | 10 | CSAKDIQLFF
once | TRBJ1-1 | TRBV5-4 | 13 | CASNLRGKAEAFF
once | TRBJ1-1 | TRBV5-6 | 16 | CASSLQGAWKATEAFF
. | TRBJ2-2 | TRBV3-1/TRBV3-2 | 13 | CASRSTNGGELFF
once | TRBJ2-2 | TRBV9 | 16 | CASSPGTGEGTGELFF
. | TRBJ1-1 | TRBV18 | 14 | CASSPTGGNTEAFF
. | TRBJ1-3 | TRBV7-9 | 15 | CASSVRDRGGNTIYF